This passage covers 28 T cell receptor beta chains from one sample sequenced in a study of shared clonotypes between healthy human individuals. Libraries were prepared by immunoSEQ multiplex PCR; TCRdb keeps only in-frame clonotypes and omits some of them. The sample carries about 680,000 clones, approximately 73% recorded once. Sequencing was done on a sample of memory CD4+ T cells sorted from blood. Subset defined: CD45RA-negative fraction. The source is a woman in her thirties in good health.

This clone was seen more than once but under ten times. V is TRBV28 and J is TRBJ1-1; a weak D match, TRBD1 (5 bases). The CDR3 length is 14 residues. The germline V gene has CDR1 MDHEN and CDR2 SYDVKM. Trimming cost V 7 bases and J 6 bases, with 18 bases left between them. The CDR3 coding sequence is TGTGCCAGCACCCAAGTCCAGGGTTACCCTGAAGCTTTCTTT. Translation: CASTQVQGYPEAFF.

This clone came up many times. The rearrangement uses TRBV5-1 and TRBJ2-3, with 12 bases lining up with TRBD2. Germline lookup yields CDR1 SGHRS and CDR2 YFSETQ. The CDR3 is 18 amino acids. The V gene end was trimmed by 4 bases and the J gene end by 2 bases; junction bases not matched to a gene: 11. As DNA, the CDR3 is TGCGCCAGCAGCCCCAGCTGGACTAGCGGGATAAACACAGATACGCAGTATTTT. It codes for CASSPSWTSGINTDTQYF.

The chain carries TRBV14 and TRBJ2-2; D is possibly TRBD1 (5 bases). This CDR3 is built from 14 residues. In germline, CDR1 is SGHDN, CDR2 FVKESK. Trimming shortened V by 4 bases and J by 7 bases, and 13 bases separated the two germline ends. In DNA form, the CDR3 reads TGTGCCAGCAGCCCGGCTCCAGGGTACGGGGAGCTGTTTTTT. It codes for CASSPAPGYGELFF.

The genes are TRBV18 and TRBJ2-1, with D tentatively TRBD1 (5 bases). This CDR3 region has 16 residues. The germline V gene encodes CDR1 KGHSH and CDR2 LQKENI. Trimming took off 1 base at V and 2 bases at J, with 12 bases between the two ends. The CDR3 nucleotides read TGTGCCAGCTCACCACGCGACAGTTACGCCTACAATGAGCAGTTCTTC. Protein product: CASSPRDSYAYNEQFF.

This clone was recorded at least ten times. The V call is TRBV4-1, the J call TRBJ1-5; no firm D call. The CDR3 has 15 residues. CDR1 MGHRA and CDR2 YSYEKL come from the germline V gene. V was shortened by 1 base and J by 2 bases, with 9 bases between the two germline ends. CDR3 amino acids: CASSQGSIGNQPQHF. CDR3 DNA sequence: TGCGCCAGCAGCCAAGGGAGCATCGGCAATCAGCCCCAGCATTTT.

In nucleotides, the CDR3 is TGCGCCAGCAGCTTGCCGGTAGCGGGAGAGAAGACTGAGCAGTTCTTC. It specifies CASSLPVAGEKTEQFF. The chain combines TRBV5-1 with TRBJ2-1, with 9 bases fitting TRBD2. Germline-derived CDR1 and CDR2 are SGHRS and YFSETQ. The CDR3 runs 16 residues. V lost 1 base and J lost 9; bases outside the gene matches: 11.

The J gene is TRBJ2-1, the V gene TRBV28; 12 positions agree with TRBD2. V lost 8 bases, J lost 9 bases, and 5 bases stayed unmatched. The germline V gene has CDR1 MDHEN and CDR2 SYDVKM. This CDR3 is 13 amino acids long. For the CDR3, the DNA is TGTGCCAGCCGGACTAGCGGGACGGGTGAGCAGTTCTTC. Protein sequence: CASRTSGTGEQFF.

This clone was counted a few times. Other DNA sequences in the sample encode the same CDR3. The chain carries TRBV27 and TRBJ1-5; possibly TRBD1 for D (5 bases). V lost 5 bases and J 0 bases, leaving 14 bases between the germline ends. The CDR3 is 16 residues long. Germline V CDR1 and CDR2: MNHEY, SMNVEV (reference sequence). CDR3 nucleotide sequence: TGTGCCAGCAGTCCGGGGACGGCTTATAGCAATCAGCCCCAGCATTTT. Its protein product is CASSPGTAYSNQPQHF.

The chain joins TRBV6-1 to TRBJ1-3; no firm D call. CDR1 is MNHNS, CDR2 SASEGT, per germline. V was shortened by 3 bases and J by 2 bases, with 5 bases between the two germline ends. The CDR3 is 13 amino acids. The CDR3 bases are TGTGCCAGCAGTGAGATAGCTGGAAACACCATATATTTT. Translation: CASSEIAGNTIYF.

This clone was seen a handful of times. Other DNA sequences in the sample encode the same CDR3. The chain employs TRBV18 and TRBJ2-5; no clear D gene. V was clipped by 3 bases and J by 4 bases, with 6 bases between them. Looked up from germline, CDR1 is KGHSH and CDR2 is LQKENI. The CDR3 contains 12 residues. The CDR3 DNA reads as TGTGCCAGCTCACCGGATGGAGAGACCCAGTACTTC. It translates to CASSPDGETQYF.

The chain is built from TRBV6-1 and TRBJ2-7; D might be TRBD2 (6 bases). Trimming pared 6 bases from V and 1 base from J, leaving 16 bases between. In germline, CDR1 is MNHNS, CDR2 SASEGT. The CDR3 runs to 15 residues. The CDR3 nucleotides are TGTGCCAGCAGAGTTACCTTAGCGGATTCCTACGAGCAGTACTTC. It yields the protein CASRVTLADSYEQYF.

This sequence joins TRBV14 and TRBJ1-2, with no clear D. Germline V gene data show CDR1 as SGHDN and CDR2 as FVKESK. The CDR3 is 16 residues long. Trimming stripped 5 bases from V and 4 bases from J, with 20 bases between. CDR3 sequence reads: CASSSKTSGKTYGYTF. CDR3 nucleotides: TGTGCCAGCAGCAGTAAGACGTCTGGAAAGACCTATGGCTACACCTTC.

The chain has TRBV7-3 and TRBJ2-2; 8 bases map to TRBD1. CDR1 SGHTA and CDR2 FQGTGA come from the germline V gene. This CDR3 spans 13 amino acids. With V trimmed by 5 bases and J by 6 bases, 2 bases remained unmatched. CDR3 coding DNA: TGTGCCAGCAGCATACAGGGGGCCGGGGAGCTGTTTTTT. Residues: CASSIQGAGELFF.

The rearrangement uses TRBV25-1 and TRBJ2-1, with TRBD1 identical over 9 bases. There are 16 residues in the CDR3. Germline V CDR1 and CDR2: MGHDK, SYGVNS. The V and J ends lost 4 bases and 1 base, in that order; junction bases with no gene match: 5. The DNA of the CDR3 is TGTGCCAGCAGTGGCCCGGGACAGGGTTCCTACAATGAGCAGTTCTTC. Translation: CASSGPGQGSYNEQFF.

The chain carries TRBV7-9 and TRBJ2-3; D gene ambiguous. V was trimmed by 2 bases and J by 1 base, leaving 10 bases between them. From germline, CDR1 is SEHNR and CDR2 FQNEAQ (reference sequence). The CDR3 length is 15 residues. CDR3 bases: TGTGCCAGCAGCTTACCGGGTGGGGGCACAGATACGCAGTATTTT. It yields the protein CASSLPGGGTDTQYF.

The table lists this clone with a few counts. The genes are TRBV6-5 and TRBJ2-7, with 9 nucleotides matching TRBD2. The V and J ends lost 2 bases and 3 bases, in that order; junction bases with no gene match: 2. The CDR3 runs to 14 residues. Per the germline V gene, CDR1 is MNHEY and CDR2 is SVGAGI. CDR3 sequence reads: CASSYGTSSYEQYF. The CDR3 bases are TGTGCCAGCAGTTACGGGACTAGCAGCTACGAGCAGTACTTC.

V and J are TRBV29-1 and TRBJ2-7; the D is unclear. Germline loops: CDR1 SQVTM, CDR2 ANQGSEA. The V and J ends lost 1 base and 6 bases respectively, with 16 bases between them. This CDR3 has 14 amino acids. This CDR3 is CSVEVVSSSTEQYF. DNA for the CDR3: TGCAGCGTTGAAGTTGTATCCAGTTCGACCGAGCAGTACTTC.

The chain has TRBV5-4 and TRBJ1-3; the match to TRBD1 covers 8 bases. The V gene end was trimmed by 4 bases and the J gene end by 3 bases; junction bases not matched to a gene: 9. This CDR3 has 16 residues. In germline, CDR1 is SGHNT, CDR2 YYREEE (reference sequence). CDR3 coding DNA: TGTGCCAGCAGCAGCAGGCAGGGGGCAGGTGGAAACACCATATATTTT. It is translated as CASSSRQGAGGNTIYF.

This clone occurred once. The V call is TRBV2, the J call TRBJ1-5, with a weak D call TRBD1 (6 bases). In germline, CDR1 is SNHLY, CDR2 FYNNEI. The CDR3 contains 15 residues. V was trimmed by 1 base and J by 6 bases, leaving 13 bases between them. CDR3 loop: CASSEVRGGSQPQHF. For the CDR3, the DNA is TGTGCCAGCAGTGAAGTCAGGGGCGGCAGTCAGCCCCAGCATTTT.

This chain uses TRBV7-3 with TRBJ2-1, with TRBD1 matching over 9 bases. Germline trimming cut 4 bases from V and 2 bases from J; bases unmatched to any gene: 6. Germline loops: CDR1 SGHTA, CDR2 FQGTGA. The CDR3 covers 16 residues. CDR3 in DNA: TGTGCCAGCAGCTCCCGGGACAGGGCTACCTACAATGAGCAGTTCTTC. It codes for CASSSRDRATYNEQFF. Combining the CDR3 with reference TRBV7-3 and TRBJ2-1 gives the whole variable domain GAGVSQTPSNKVTEKGKYVELRCDPISGHTALYWYRQSLGQGPEFLIYFQGTGAADDSGLPNDRFFAVRPEGSVSTLKIQRTERGDSAVYLCASSSRDRATYNEQFFGPGTRLTVL.

The table lists this clone with a few counts. The rearrangement links TRBV10-2 to TRBJ1-5; unclear D gene. Germline values: CDR1 WSHSY, CDR2 SAAADI. Trimming took 0 bases from V and 0 from J, leaving 3 bases between them. The CDR3 sequence is 14 residues long. This CDR3 reads CASSESNSNQPQHF. CDR3 nucleotides: TGCGCCAGCAGTGAGTCGAATAGCAATCAGCCCCAGCATTTT.

The chain uses TRBV6-1 and TRBJ1-2; D uncertain. The V end lost 6 bases, the J end lost 2 bases, and 16 bases lay between the germline ends. The germline gives CDR1 MNHNS, CDR2 SASEGT. The length of the CDR3 is 15 residues. CDR3 region: CASSGPEIRNYGYTF. Here the CDR3 DNA reads TGTGCCAGCAGCGGCCCGGAGATACGAAACTATGGCTACACCTTC.

The V call is TRBV7-2, the J call TRBJ2-7; 9 positions agree with TRBD2. V dropped 4 bases and J dropped 7; count of bases not matched to a gene: 14. The CDR3 is 16 amino acids. Germline V gene sequence: CDR1 SGHTA, CDR2 FQGNSA. CDR3 bases: TGTGCCAGCAGCTCCCAGGGAGTAGCGGGAGTAGGGGAGCAGTACTTC. As protein: CASSSQGVAGVGEQYF.

The chain employs TRBV6-6 and TRBJ1-4, with D uncertain. The CDR3 is made up of 14 amino acids. Germline V lookup: CDR1 MNHNY, CDR2 SVGAGI (reference sequence). Trimming took off 6 bases at V and 1 base at J, with 9 bases between the two ends. CDR3 region: CASSPDGTNEKLFF. The CDR3 region has the DNA TGTGCCAGCAGCCCGGACGGAACTAATGAAAAACTGTTTTTT.

This chain connects TRBV10-3 to TRBJ1-2, with TRBD1 matching over 10 bases. The CDR3 spans 14 residues. V was pared by 6 bases and J by 0 bases, with 1 base of the junction left unmatched. The germline CDR1 and CDR2 sequences are ENHRY and SYGVKD. The CDR3 DNA sequence: TGTGCCATCAGAGGGACAGGGGCTAACTATGGCTACACCTTC. As protein: CAIRGTGANYGYTF.

This clone has only a few counts. The chain recombines TRBV25-1 with TRBJ2-1, with D possibly being TRBD1 (6 bases). Germline lookup yields CDR1 MGHDK and CDR2 SYGVNS. Trimming pared 4 bases from V and 9 bases from J, leaving 16 bases between. This CDR3 spans 14 amino acids. The CDR3 nucleotides are TGTGCCAGCAGTGGATCCGGACGAGGGGGTGAGCAGTTCTTC. It codes for CASSGSGRGGEQFF.

This clone was found once. The genes are TRBV10-2 and TRBJ2-7; TRBD2 matches 9 bases. Germline CDR1 reads WSHSY; CDR2 reads SAAADI. The junction had 13 bases not matched to a gene; V was cut back by 7 bases and J by 6 bases. The CDR3 is 15 residues long. CDR3 loop: CASNLGLASFGEQYF. The CDR3 DNA reads TGCGCCAGCAACCTAGGACTAGCGAGTTTCGGCGAGCAGTACTTC.

Comment on this clone: This may arise from a read error, as a much more abundant clone is one base away. The same CDR3 also results from other DNA sequences found in this sample. The rearrangement links TRBV29-1 to TRBJ1-1; D is unclear. Germline assignment: CDR1 SQVTM and CDR2 ANQGSEA. Deletions cut 4 bases from V and 1 base from J, with 4 bases between. The CDR3 is 11 residues long. The CDR3 spells CSVVQNTEAFF. DNA of the CDR3: TGCAGCGTTGTCCAGAACACTGAAGCTTTCTTT.